This T cell receptor (beta chain) was obtained from a study of cytomegalovirus exposure and HLA in healthy donors. Regarding the study as a whole: It was confirmed in vitro that a few of the CMV-associated chains were specific for CMV antigens.

Trimming cost V 8 bases and J 0 bases, with 14 bases left between them. Germline loops: CDR1 SGHTA, CDR2 FQGNSA. This CDR3 comprises 14 residues. PCR used 60 Vbeta primers and 13 Jbeta primers. Libraries were prepared by immunoSEQ multiplex PCR; TCRdb keeps only in-frame clonotypes and omits some of them. The sample includes approximately 110,000 clones. Comment on this clone: The antigen is unknown.

The receptor comes from a man in his thirties or forties in good health and CMV-seronegative. The chain couples TRBV7-2 to TRBJ2-7, with a possible D match to TRBD1 (6 bases). Source material: PBMCs. CDR3 amino acids: CASSGVSSSYEQYF. The DNA for the CDR3 is TGTGCCAGCTCAGGGGTGAGCAGCTCCTACGAGCAGTACTTC.